These 8 T cell receptor beta chains came from one sample sequenced in a study of T cells in Graves' hyperthyroidism and ophthalmopathy. What was amplified from RNA transcripts were TCR beta CDR3 regions. Using the HTBI primer set, a first-round RT-PCR was run on the TCR CDR3. TCRdb fed the multiplex PCR reads into MiXCR, producing one record per CDR3 protein. The sample includes 400,000 to 500,000 distinct CDR3 sequences, about an eighth seen only once; the top ten take 5.3%. Sequenced material: blood. Receptors were obtained from a woman younger than 35 with Graves' hyperthyroidism.

In this sample, this clonotype turned up many times. This chain joins TRBV3-1 and TRBJ2-1; 9 positions match TRBD2. This CDR3 region has 15 residues. V lost 4 bases to trimming and J lost 7 bases; unmatched junction nucleotides: 8. The germline V gene has CDR1 LGHDT and CDR2 YNNKEL (reference sequence). The CDR3 reads CASSLDGTSWNEQFF. CDR3 in DNA: TGTGCCAGCAGCCTGGACGGGACTAGCTGGAATGAGCAGTTCTTC.

This clonotype was found many times. This sequence joins TRBV7-8 and TRBJ2-5, with D maybe TRBD1 (6 bases). Trimming removed 4 bases from V and 5 bases from J, with 17 bases in between. The V gene's germline CDR1 is SGHVS and CDR2 FQNEAQ. The CDR3 contains 15 residues. In DNA form, the CDR3 reads TGTGCCAGCAGCTCATGGACTCGCAGGGGCGAGACCCAGTACTTC. Translation gives CASSSWTRRGETQYF.

Comments on this clonotype: Being one base from a much bigger clone, this may be a read error. The chain is built from TRBV27 and TRBJ2-3, with TRBD2 matching over 8 bases. This CDR3 is built from 17 residues. CDR1 and CDR2 (germline): MNHEY, SMNVEV (reference sequence). CDR3: CASIQSAGGLRTDTQCF. The DNA of the CDR3 is TGTGCCAGCATCCAGTCCGCGGGAGGACTTCGAACAGATACGCAGTGTTTT.

The chain employs TRBV28 and TRBJ1-2; TRBD1 aligns across 8 bases. Germline V lookup: CDR1 MDHEN, CDR2 SYDVKM. Unmatched junction bases numbered 7, after V lost 4 bases and J lost 6 bases. The CDR3 covers 14 residues. For the CDR3, the DNA is TGTGCCAGCAGTTCTCAGGGGGCTAGGGATGGCTACACCTTC. Translating gives CASSSQGARDGYTF.

Many counts were recorded for this clonotype. V and J are TRBV13 and TRBJ1-3; 10 positions agree with TRBD1. Germline CDR1 and CDR2: PRHDT and FYEKMQ (reference sequence). The CDR3 has 16 residues. The V segment lost 3 bases and the J segment 3 bases; nucleotides outside the gene matches: 5. The CDR3 DNA reads as TGTGCCAGCAGCTTGACAGGGGGCGCGGATGGAAACACCATATATTTT. Translated, it gives CASSLTGGADGNTIYF.

V is TRBV4-3 and J is TRBJ2-7; D gene uncertain. Trimming shortened V by 1 base and J by 2 bases, and 12 bases separated the two germline ends. The CDR3 is made up of 15 amino acids. Germline V lookup: CDR1 LGHNA, CDR2 YSLEER. The CDR3 coding sequence is TGCGCCAGCAGCCAAGGTCATAAGCCTACCTACGAGCAGTACTTC. It codes for CASSQGHKPTYEQYF.

This clonotype was counted ten times or more. This chain joins TRBV5-4 and TRBJ2-5, with no clear D. Germline-derived CDR1 and CDR2 are SGHNT and YYREEE (reference sequence). Trimming pared 1 base from V and 3 bases from J, leaving 13 bases between. CDR3 length: 15 amino acids. The CDR3 sequence: CASSLWAEAKETQYF. The CDR3 nucleotides are TGTGCCAGCAGCTTGTGGGCTGAGGCCAAAGAGACCCAGTACTTC.

This clonotype was counted only a few times. The genes are TRBV5-4 and TRBJ2-5; 7 bases align to TRBD1. CDR1 and CDR2 from the germline V gene are SGHNT and YYREEE (reference sequence). CDR3 length equals 15 residues. The trim removed 4 bases at V and 1 base at J, leaving 7 bases unmatched. CDR3 residues: CASSHKTGPQETQYF. The CDR3 region has the DNA TGTGCCAGCAGCCACAAGACAGGGCCCCAAGAGACCCAGTACTTC.